These 32 T cell receptor beta chains originate from one sample sequenced in a study of post-analysis software for immune sequencing data. The library was made from cDNA and included unique molecular identifiers. TCRdb reprocessed the PCR reads via MiXCR and lists one record per CDR3 protein. The data hold fewer than 850,000 distinct CDR3 sequences, with approximately 44% observed a single time. Study-level findings and limits: Relative to controls, patients had about five TRBV segments at higher frequency, with TRBV5-6, TRBV5-1 and TRBV20-1 among these.

For these receptors, no antigen is known. Material for sequencing was blood. These TCRs come from a girl between 5 and 17 years old with multiple sclerosis.

This chain joins TRBV10-3 and TRBJ2-5; D not certain. The CDR3 is 15 amino acids. V was trimmed by 3 bases and J by 5 bases, leaving 16 bases between them. The germline V gene encodes CDR1 ENHRY and CDR2 SYGVKD. The DNA for the CDR3 is TGTGCCATCAGTGACGGGTTGGCGGCACGGGAGACCCAGTACTTC. This codes for CAISDGLAARETQYF.

The V and J genes are TRBV10-1 and TRBJ1-5; D uncertain. The CDR3 is 14 amino acids. V was trimmed by 1 base and J by 1 base, leaving 5 bases between them. From germline, CDR1 is WNHNN and CDR2 SYGVQD (reference sequence). CDR3 residues: CASSELGSNQPQHF. CDR3 nucleotides: TGCGCCAGCAGTGAGTTGGGCAGCAATCAGCCCCAGCATTTT.

This clonotype was observed a handful of times. The chain joins TRBV12-3 or TRBV12-4 to TRBJ2-7, with 9 nucleotides matching TRBD2. The CDR3 spans 13 residues. J was trimmed by 5 bases and V by 6 bases; bases with no gene match: 5. The CDR3 region has the DNA TGTGCCAGCAGAATAGCGGGAGTGCACGAGCAGTACTTC. This gives the protein CASRIAGVHEQYF.

This clonotype was observed a few times. CDR3 nucleotides: TGTGCCAGCAGCTTCCGCGGACAAAATGCCTACGAGCAGTACTTC. Amino acids: CASSFRGQNAYEQYF. V gene TRBV12-3 or TRBV12-4 combines with J gene TRBJ2-7; D may be TRBD1 (5 bases). V was shortened by 6 bases and J by 2 bases, with 17 bases between the two germline ends. The CDR3 sequence is 15 residues long.

V is TRBV12-3 or TRBV12-4 and J is TRBJ2-5; TRBD1 aligns across 7 bases. The V and J ends lost 5 bases and 2 bases, in that order; junction bases with no gene match: 8. The CDR3 contains 15 residues. Here the CDR3 reads CASSPRGRGQETQYF. The CDR3 bases are TGTGCCAGCAGTCCCCGCGGCAGGGGGCAAGAGACCCAGTACTTC.

This chain uses TRBV4-3 with TRBJ2-5, with 8 bases lining up with TRBD1. Per germline, CDR1 LGHNA and CDR2 YSLEER. Trimming at V came to 1 base and at J to 7 bases, leaving 14 bases not matched to a gene. This CDR3 is 17 amino acids long. The CDR3 coding sequence is TGCGCCAGCAGCCAAGGCGACGGGGGACAGGAAGACCGGACCCAGTACTTC. It yields the protein CASSQGDGGQEDRTQYF.

The rearrangement joins TRBV7-9 to TRBJ2-3; 12 bases align to TRBD2. The V gene end was trimmed by 4 bases and the J gene end by 0 bases; junction bases not matched to a gene: 5. The V gene's germline CDR1 is SEHNR and CDR2 FQNEAQ (reference sequence). The CDR3 loop spans 17 amino acids. CDR3: CASSSAGTSGSTDTQYF. The DNA of the CDR3 is TGTGCCAGCAGCTCCGCCGGGACTAGCGGGAGCACAGATACGCAGTATTTT.

This clonotype was observed a single time. The chain has TRBV11-2 and TRBJ2-1, with D perhaps matching TRBD1 (6 bases). The CDR3 consists of 16 residues. In germline, CDR1 is SGHAT, CDR2 FQNNGV. The ends were cut back, 0 bases at V and 8 bases at J, with 17 bases in the middle. DNA for the CDR3: TGTGCCAGCAGCTTAGATCTAATGGGGACAACCTATGAGCAGTTCTTC. The encoded protein is CASSLDLMGTTYEQFF.

The chain uses TRBV12-3 or TRBV12-4 and TRBJ2-5; D tentatively reads TRBD1 or TRBD2 (6 bases each). The J call may be faulty, since TRBJ2-7 better matches the DNA end. This CDR3 is built from 13 residues. DNA for the CDR3: TGTGCCAGCACCCGGGGGCTTTGGGACGAGCAGTACTTC. Translating gives CASTRGLWDEQYF.

The table lists this clonotype with a few counts. V gene TRBV27 combines with J gene TRBJ2-3; weak D call: TRBD1 (6 bases). Between the trimmed V and J ends, which lost 3 bases and 4 bases, there was a span of 11 bases. The CDR3 has 14 residues. The germline V gene encodes CDR1 MNHEY and CDR2 SMNVEV (reference sequence). The CDR3 nucleotides read TGTGCCAGCAGTTTGACAGGACGCCCAGATACGCAGTATTTT. Its translation is CASSLTGRPDTQYF.

This clonotype was seen only a few times. The rearrangement links TRBV9 to TRBJ2-5; possible D gene TRBD2, 6 bases. This CDR3 spans 15 amino acids. The ends were cut back, 0 bases at V and 1 base at J, with 10 bases in the middle. CDR1 is SGDLS and CDR2 is YYNGEE in the germline V gene. CDR3 region: CASSVGAGTQETQYF. CDR3 nucleotides: TGTGCCAGCAGCGTAGGGGCGGGAACCCAAGAGACCCAGTACTTC.

This clonotype came up a few times. As DNA, the CDR3 is TGTGCCAGCAGCGCCAGCGGGGCCGGAGATACGCAGTATTTT. Encoded protein: CASSASGAGDTQYF. The chain has TRBV9 and TRBJ2-3, with 7 nucleotides matching TRBD2. Germline V gene data show CDR1 as SGDLS and CDR2 as YYNGEE. CDR3 length: 14 amino acids. The V and J ends lost 3 bases and 5 bases, in that order; junction bases with no gene match: 6.

The gene calls are TRBV5-1 and TRBJ2-1; 7 bases match TRBD2. The trim removed 0 bases at V and 8 bases at J, leaving 14 bases unmatched. The CDR3 contains 17 residues. Germline assignment: CDR1 SGHRS and CDR2 YFSETQ. The CDR3 sequence: CASSLGFGLGDMHEQFF. As DNA, the CDR3 is TGCGCCAGCAGCTTGGGTTTCGGACTAGGAGATATGCATGAGCAGTTCTTC. Looking up the rest from reference TRBV5-1 and TRBJ2-1 gives the full variable domain: KAGVTQTPRYLIKTRGQQVTLSCSPISGHRSVSWYQQTPGQGLQFLFEYFSETQRNKGNFPGRFSGRQFSNSRSEMNVSTLELGDSALYLCASSLGFGLGDMHEQFFGPGTRLTVL.

V and J are TRBV20-1 and TRBJ2-4, with D possibly TRBD1 on 6 matching bases. Germline V gene data show CDR1 as DFQATT and CDR2 as SNEGSKA (reference sequence). The CDR3 runs 11 residues. Trimming left V 6 bases short and J 6 bases short, with 9 bases between. CDR3 protein: CSAEDRNIQYF. The CDR3 nucleotides are TGCAGTGCGGAGGACAGAAACATTCAGTACTTC.

The V gene is TRBV13, the J gene TRBJ2-7, with D perhaps TRBD2 (5 bases). This CDR3 contains 14 residues. CDR1 PRHDT and CDR2 FYEKMQ come from the germline V gene (reference sequence). Trimming pared 5 bases from V and 2 bases from J, leaving 13 bases between. CDR3 protein: CASSPQSGPYEQYF. The CDR3 DNA sequence: TGTGCCAGCAGCCCCCAAAGCGGCCCCTACGAGCAGTACTTC.

This clonotype was found a few times. This chain links TRBV3-1 with TRBJ2-3; 12 nucleotides line up with TRBD2. V shed 3 bases, J shed 3 bases, and the junction held 1 base outside the gene matches. The CDR3 is made up of 15 amino acids. CDR1 and CDR2 (germline): LGHDT, YNNKEL (reference sequence). The CDR3 sequence: CASSQLAGGTDTQYF. CDR3 nucleotide sequence: TGTGCCAGCAGCCAGCTAGCGGGAGGGACAGATACGCAGTATTTT.

The J gene is TRBJ2-7, the V gene TRBV29-1, with 9 nucleotides matching TRBD2. Unmatched junction bases numbered 9, after V lost 6 bases and J lost 6 bases. Germline V gene data show CDR1 as SQVTM and CDR2 as ANQGSEA. This CDR3 contains 13 residues. The CDR3, as DNA: TGCAGCGTAACGGCGGGAGGGGCTTCCGAGCAGTACTTC. It translates to CSVTAGGASEQYF.

This chain links TRBV20-1 with TRBJ2-1; D possibly uses TRBD1 or TRBD2 (5 bases each). This CDR3 has 17 residues. CDR1 DFQATT and CDR2 SNEGSKA come from the germline V gene (reference sequence). The V and J ends lost 1 base and 5 bases respectively, with 21 bases between them. DNA for the CDR3: TGCAGTGCTAGAGTTGGTCGGGGCCGGTTGAGCGACAATGAGCAGTTCTTC. It encodes CSARVGRGRLSDNEQFF.

For this clonotype: Its ends do not fully match the called genes, so a read error is possible. The V and J genes are TRBV9 and TRBJ2-1, with TRBD2 as a possible D gene (5 bases). CDR3 size: 14 residues. CDR1 and CDR2 (germline): SGDLS, YYNGEE. In DNA, the CDR3 is TGTGGCAGCAGCGTAGTGGACCACCCCCGGGGGCAGTTCTTC. It codes for CGSSVVDHPRGQFF.

The chain uses TRBV20-1 and TRBJ2-7; 10 nucleotides line up with TRBD1. Germline V lookup: CDR1 DFQATT, CDR2 SNEGSKA (reference sequence). With V trimmed by 3 bases and J by 1 base, 6 bases remained unmatched. The CDR3 is 15 residues long. The CDR3 nucleotides are TGCAGTGCTAGCCCGGGACAGGGGCCTTCCTACGAGCAGTACTTC. Residues: CSASPGQGPSYEQYF.

The chain carries TRBV11-1 and TRBJ2-6, with D hard to call. Between the trimmed V and J ends, which lost 7 bases and 2 bases, there was a span of 3 bases. CDR3 length: 12 amino acids. CDR1 and CDR2 from the germline V gene are SGHAT and FQDESV (reference sequence). This chain's CDR3 is CASNAGANVLTF. CDR3 sequence (DNA): TGTGCCAGCAACGCTGGGGCCAACGTCCTGACTTTC.

The CDR3 here is CASSLIGIGAEQYF. The CDR3 DNA reads TGTGCCAGCAGCCTTATAGGGATCGGGGCCGAGCAGTACTTC. The rearrangement links TRBV7-6 to TRBJ2-5; D is tentatively TRBD1 or TRBD2 (5 bases each). The J call may be mistaken, given a closer DNA end match to TRBJ2-7. CDR3 size: 14 residues. Germline CDR1 is SGHVS and CDR2 is FNYEAQ.

This clonotype was seen more than once but under ten times. This chain links TRBV5-5 with TRBJ2-1; 11 bases fit TRBD2. J lost 7 bases, V lost 4 bases, and 16 bases had no gene match. This CDR3 contains 18 residues. Germline V CDR1 and CDR2: SGHKS, YYEKEE (reference sequence). The CDR3 sequence is CASSPVWGGLAGGNEQFF. In nucleotides, the CDR3 is TGTGCCAGCAGCCCCGTGTGGGGGGGGCTAGCGGGAGGAAATGAGCAGTTCTTC.

The chain uses TRBV20-1 and TRBJ2-7, with TRBD2 as a possible D gene (6 bases). V shed 2 bases and J shed 2 bases, with 19 bases lying between them. CDR1 is DFQATT and CDR2 is SNEGSKA in the germline V gene (reference sequence). The CDR3 spans 16 residues. The CDR3, as DNA: TGCAGTGCTAGACCTACCCTGGGACTTCCCACCTACGAGCAGTACTTC. The encoded protein is CSARPTLGLPTYEQYF.

This clonotype was seen more than once but under ten times. This chain joins TRBV20-1 and TRBJ1-2; 7 bases agree with TRBD1. V lost 6 bases to trimming and J lost 4 bases; unmatched junction nucleotides: 8. The CDR3 length is 13 residues. Germline CDR1 and CDR2: DFQATT and SNEGSKA (reference sequence). CDR3: CSARTGTAYGYTF. DNA of the CDR3: TGCAGTGCGAGGACCGGGACAGCCTATGGCTACACCTTC.

V gene TRBV12-3 or TRBV12-4 combines with J gene TRBJ2-5, with a tentative D call TRBD1 (5 bases). The CDR3 is 15 residues long. Trimming left V 3 bases short and J 5 bases short, with 16 bases between. CDR3 sequence (DNA): TGTGCCAGCAGTTTTGGGGCCAGGGCATGGGAGACCCAGTACTTC. This translates into CASSFGARAWETQYF.

This clonotype turned up a few times. This chain connects TRBV29-1 to TRBJ2-1; a possible D gene is TRBD2 (5 bases). V dropped 8 bases and J dropped 6 bases, with 8 bases sitting between them. Germline V lookup: CDR1 SQVTM, CDR2 ANQGSEA. This CDR3 contains 10 residues. The CDR3 region has the DNA TGCAGCCACGGGATCAATGAGCAGTTCTTC. The encoded protein is CSHGINEQFF.

This clonotype was counted between two and nine times. The gene calls are TRBV7-9 and TRBJ2-1; 11 bases map to TRBD1. J lost 8 bases, V lost 5 bases, and 5 bases had no gene match. There are 14 residues in the CDR3. Germline CDR1 reads SEHNR; CDR2 reads FQNEAQ (reference sequence). The CDR3 bases are TGTGCCAGCAGCCCCCGGACAGGGGGCCATGAGCAGTTCTTC. Its protein is CASSPRTGGHEQFF.

The rearrangement uses TRBV7-9 and TRBJ2-7; 8 bases match TRBD2. Trimming took 9 bases from V and 5 from J; bases not matched to a gene: 9. CDR1 and CDR2 from the germline V gene are SEHNR and FQNEAQ (reference sequence). The CDR3 runs to 13 residues. The CDR3: CASSGNIRNEQYF. The CDR3 nucleotides read TGTGCCAGTAGCGGGAACATCCGGAACGAGCAGTACTTC.

This clonotype was seen a few times. The chain joins TRBV4-3 to TRBJ2-5; a possible D gene is TRBD1 (5 bases). Trimming shortened V by 2 bases and J by 5 bases, and 18 bases separated the two germline ends. CDR3 length: 16 amino acids. Germline V gives CDR1 LGHNA, CDR2 YSLEER. The CDR3 reads CASSQPPGSKGETQYF. The CDR3 bases are TGCGCCAGCAGCCAACCTCCGGGCAGCAAGGGGGAGACCCAGTACTTC.

This chain joins TRBV15 and TRBJ2-1, with unresolved D. CDR1 is LNHNV, CDR2 YYDKDF, per germline (reference sequence). The ends were cut back, 0 bases at V and 8 bases at J, with 20 bases in the middle. The CDR3 extends over 17 amino acids. CDR3 coding DNA: TGTGCCACCAGCAGAGATGTGTGGGATGGCACACACGATGAGCAGTTCTTC. Its translation: CATSRDVWDGTHDEQFF.

This clonotype has a handful of counts. The rearrangement links TRBV10-3 to TRBJ1-6, with TRBD1 identical over 9 bases. The CDR3 sequence is 15 residues long. Trimming removed 6 bases from V and 9 bases from J; junction bases left unmatched: 9. Looked up from germline, CDR1 is ENHRY and CDR2 is SYGVKD. Written as DNA, the CDR3 is TGTGCCATCAGGGAAACAGGGGGCGCGGTTTCACCCCTCCACTTT. Amino acid sequence: CAIRETGGAVSPLHF.